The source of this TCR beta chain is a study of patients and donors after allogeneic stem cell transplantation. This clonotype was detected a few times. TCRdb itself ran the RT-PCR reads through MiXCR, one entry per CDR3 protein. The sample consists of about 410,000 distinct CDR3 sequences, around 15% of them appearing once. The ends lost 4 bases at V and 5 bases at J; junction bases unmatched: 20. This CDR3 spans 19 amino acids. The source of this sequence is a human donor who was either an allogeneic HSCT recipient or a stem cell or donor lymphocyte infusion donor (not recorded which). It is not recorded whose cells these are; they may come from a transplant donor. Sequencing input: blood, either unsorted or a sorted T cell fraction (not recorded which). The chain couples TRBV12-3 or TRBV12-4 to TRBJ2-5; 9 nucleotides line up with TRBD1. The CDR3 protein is CASSSRIWTGDRISETQYF. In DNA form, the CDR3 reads TGTGCCAGCAGTTCCCGGATTTGGACAGGGGACCGCATATCGGAGACCCAGTACTTC.